Listed here are 25 T cell receptor beta chains from one sample, sequenced in a study of T cells in tumors after PD-1 blockade. Using immunoSEQ multiplex PCR, the repertoire was profiled, and TCRdb retains in-frame clones only, with some absent. The data contain roughly 50,000 clones, roughly 80% of them seen just once; the ten biggest clones take up 4% to 5%. This material consisted of PBMCs, taken before anti-PD-1 treatment. The receptor set was obtained from a human donor with basal cell carcinoma.

V is TRBV9 and J is TRBJ2-3; tentatively, D is TRBD1 (6 bases). V dropped 3 bases and J dropped 0 bases, with 11 bases sitting between them. The germline gives CDR1 SGDLS, CDR2 YYNGEE. The CDR3 extends over 15 amino acids. In DNA form, the CDR3 reads TGTGCCAGCAGCGGAGGACAGTTTAGCACAGATACGCAGTATTTT. It specifies CASSGGQFSTDTQYF.

The chain combines TRBV5-1 with TRBJ1-4, with TRBD1 matching over 7 bases. J gave up 4 bases and V 4 bases, and 7 bases lay outside the gene matches. Germline V lookup: CDR1 SGHRS, CDR2 YFSETQ. CDR3 length: 15 amino acids. The CDR3 region is CASSGDRVGNEKLFF. The CDR3 DNA reads as TGCGCCAGCAGCGGTGACAGGGTGGGTAATGAAAAACTGTTTTTT.

The J gene is TRBJ1-5, the V gene TRBV6-1, with a weak D call TRBD1 (5 bases). This CDR3 has 16 residues. The germline gives CDR1 MNHNS, CDR2 SASEGT. With 0 bases removed from V and 2 bases from J, the gap between germline ends came to 11 bases. The DNA of the CDR3 is TGTGCCAGCAGTGAAGCGGAAGGGGTGGGCAATCAGCCCCAGCATTTT. The encoded protein is CASSEAEGVGNQPQHF.

This clone has just a few counts. V and J are TRBV4-1 and TRBJ1-1; D ambiguous. V lost 1 base and J 0 bases, leaving 3 bases between the germline ends. Germline CDR1 MGHRA, CDR2 YSYEKL. The CDR3 covers 13 residues. This CDR3 is CASSQGMNTEAFF. DNA for the CDR3: TGCGCCAGCAGCCAAGGAATGAACACTGAAGCTTTCTTT.

V gene TRBV6-4 combines with J gene TRBJ2-6; D is undetermined. The CDR3 has 14 residues. Trimming took 2 bases from V and 3 from J, leaving 5 bases between them. The germline gives CDR1 MRHNA, CDR2 SNTAGT. The CDR3 sequence: CASSDRVGANVLTF. In nucleotides, the CDR3 is TGTGCCAGCAGTGACAGGGTTGGGGCCAACGTCCTGACTTTC.

V and J are TRBV28 and TRBJ2-1, with TRBD1 matching over 7 bases. The length of the CDR3 is 14 residues. With 4 bases clipped from V and 2 bases from J, the junction kept 2 bases outside the gene matches. Germline loops: CDR1 MDHEN, CDR2 SYDVKM. The CDR3 spells CASSSGQTYNEQFF. Written as DNA, the CDR3 is TGTGCCAGCAGTTCGGGACAGACCTACAATGAGCAGTTCTTC.

The V and J genes are TRBV6-2 or TRBV6-3 and TRBJ2-5; 11 bases are a match to TRBD2. With V trimmed by 2 bases and J by 4 bases, 15 bases remained unmatched. The CDR3 extends over 19 amino acids. Germline V gene data show CDR1 as MNHEY and CDR2 as SVGEGT. The CDR3 region has the DNA TGTGCCAGCAGTTACACCCCATTTGCGAGACTAGCGGGGTTAGAGACCCAGTACTTC. Amino acid sequence: CASSYTPFARLAGLETQYF.

The chain couples TRBV7-9 to TRBJ2-3, with 7 bases fitting TRBD2. After removal of 1 base from V and 2 bases from J, the junction contained 6 bases not matched to a gene. Germline V gene sequence: CDR1 SEHNR, CDR2 FQNEAQ (reference sequence). The CDR3 loop spans 16 amino acids. The CDR3 DNA is TGTGCCAGCAGCTTAGTTGCGGGGGACTTCACAGATACGCAGTATTTT. It yields the protein CASSLVAGDFTDTQYF.

This clone came up a few times. The V call is TRBV14, the J call TRBJ1-1; D unresolved. The germline V gene has CDR1 SGHDN and CDR2 FVKESK. Trimming removed 0 bases from V and 8 bases from J, with 10 bases in between. The CDR3 loop spans 13 amino acids. The CDR3 nucleotides are TGTGCCAGCAGCCAAGATCTTGGAGCCGAAGCTTTCTTT. Translated, it gives CASSQDLGAEAFF.

This chain joins TRBV24-1 and TRBJ1-2; 8 bases match TRBD1. The trim removed 2 bases at V and 4 bases at J, leaving 5 bases unmatched. The length of the CDR3 is 15 residues. In germline, CDR1 is KGHDR, CDR2 SFDVKD. The CDR3: CATSDSGQGLYGYTF. In DNA form, the CDR3 reads TGTGCCACCAGTGATTCCGGACAGGGTCTCTATGGCTACACCTTC.

V and J are TRBV27 and TRBJ2-3; 10 bases fit TRBD2. J lost 0 bases, V lost 6 bases, and 0 bases had no gene match. The CDR3 is 14 amino acids. Germline CDR1 reads MNHEY; CDR2 reads SMNVEV (reference sequence). Written as DNA, the CDR3 is TGTGCCAGCAGACTAGCGGGGAGCACAGATACGCAGTATTTT. Protein product: CASRLAGSTDTQYF.

The chain joins TRBV6-2 or TRBV6-3 to TRBJ2-1; 8 bases line up with TRBD2. The CDR3 length is 15 residues. J lost 3 bases, V lost 1 base, and 2 bases had no gene match. Germline lookup yields CDR1 MNHEY and CDR2 SVGEGT. CDR3 loop: CASSYLAGHYNEQFF. CDR3 nucleotide sequence: TGTGCCAGCAGTTACTTAGCGGGGCACTACAATGAGCAGTTCTTC.

V and J are TRBV5-6 and TRBJ2-5, with D possibly matching TRBD1 (5 bases). Germline CDR1 and CDR2: SGHDT and YYEEEE. The CDR3 totals 16 residues. V lost 6 bases and J 1 base, leaving 19 bases between the germline ends. CDR3 DNA: TGTGCCAGCAAATCGTCTTGGATGACAGCCCAAGAGACCCAGTACTTC. Amino acids: CASKSSWMTAQETQYF.

This chain uses TRBV21-1 with TRBJ1-6. TRBV21-1 represents a pseudogene. The CDR3 extends over 16 amino acids. CDR3 DNA: TGTGCCAGCAGCAAACGGGGGGAGAGCTATAATTCACCCCTCCACTTT. This codes for CASSKRGESYNSPLHF.

This clone appeared a few times. The genes are TRBV12-5 and TRBJ2-7; TRBD2 might be the D (6 bases). The CDR3 sequence is 12 residues long. Germline assignment: CDR1 LGHNT and CDR2 FRNRAP. For the CDR3, the DNA is TGTGCCGTAGCGGCCCAAATCTACGAGCAGTACTTC. Translation: CAVAAQIYEQYF.

A word on this clone: A junction end diverges from the germline sequence, so it may reflect a read error. The V and J genes are TRBV10-3 and TRBJ2-1; 8 nucleotides agree with TRBD2. The CDR3 length is 14 residues. CDR1 ENHRY and CDR2 SYGVKD come from the germline V gene. CDR3: CATSGGLDAREQFF. The CDR3 region has the DNA TGTGCCACCAGTGGGGGACTAGACGCTCGTGAGCAGTTCTTC.

The chain recombines TRBV27 with TRBJ1-6, with TRBD1 identical over 7 bases. There are 20 residues in the CDR3. V shed 8 bases, J shed 0 bases, and the junction held 19 bases outside the gene matches. CDR1 and CDR2 (germline): MNHEY, SMNVEV (reference sequence). The CDR3 region is CASVRDMWGQPSSYNSPLHF. The DNA for the CDR3 is TGTGCCAGCGTGAGAGATATGTGGGGACAGCCGAGCTCCTATAATTCACCCCTCCACTTT.

The rearrangement uses TRBV6-4 and TRBJ2-1, with TRBD2 identical over 12 bases. Germline V gives CDR1 MRHNA, CDR2 SNTAGT. Germline trimming cut 4 bases from V and 5 bases from J; bases unmatched to any gene: 6. The CDR3 has 16 residues. This CDR3 is CASSGETSGGHNEQFF. CDR3 nucleotide sequence: TGTGCCAGCAGTGGAGAGACTAGCGGGGGCCACAATGAGCAGTTCTTC.

This clone came up a few times. The V call is TRBV10-3, the J call TRBJ1-6, with D tentatively TRBD1 (5 bases). Germline-derived CDR1 and CDR2 are ENHRY and SYGVKD. Trimming pared 8 bases from V and 7 bases from J, leaving 12 bases between. This CDR3 spans 13 amino acids. This CDR3 is CAIGAGRNSPLHF. The CDR3 DNA reads as TGTGCCATCGGGGCAGGGAGGAATTCACCCCTCCACTTT.

The V gene is TRBV6-5, the J gene TRBJ2-7; tentatively, D is TRBD1 (6 bases). Germline-derived CDR1 and CDR2 are MNHEY and SVGAGI. Trimming cost V 6 bases and J 5 bases, with 14 bases left between them. The length of the CDR3 is 13 residues. CDR3 sequence (DNA): TGTGCCAGCAGGGGGGCCAGGTATGACGAGCAGTACTTC. Protein product: CASRGARYDEQYF.

This clone was observed a few times. The CDR3 is CASSIGAGGGADTQYF. CDR3 sequence (DNA): TGTGCCAGCAGCATAGGAGCGGGGGGAGGTGCAGATACGCAGTATTTT. The chain is built from TRBV7-2 and TRBJ2-3, with TRBD2 matching over 9 bases. Germline CDR1 reads SGHTA; CDR2 reads FQGNSA. The CDR3 totals 16 residues. V lost 5 bases and J lost 4; bases outside the gene matches: 10.

In this sample, this clone turned up once. This chain links TRBV5-1 with TRBJ2-3; 9 positions agree with TRBD1. The V gene end was trimmed by 5 bases and the J gene end by 3 bases; junction bases not matched to a gene: 10. Germline V CDR1 and CDR2: SGHRS, YFSETQ. The length of the CDR3 is 16 residues. Here the CDR3 reads CASSLPGTGWTDTQYF. The CDR3 DNA follows: TGCGCCAGCAGTCTGCCCGGGACAGGGTGGACAGATACGCAGTATTTT.

This clone showed up just once. The rearrangement joins TRBV7-2 to TRBJ2-7; 13 nucleotides line up with TRBD2. The germline V gene has CDR1 SGHTA and CDR2 FQGNSA. The trim removed 3 bases at V and 7 bases at J, leaving 9 bases unmatched. The CDR3 is 16 residues long. The CDR3, as DNA: TGTGCCAGCAGCTTCGGACTAGCGGGGGCTCCGGGTGAGCAGTACTTC. This encodes CASSFGLAGAPGEQYF.

The gene calls are TRBV7-9 and TRBJ1-1; D gene ambiguous. Germline V gene data show CDR1 as SEHNR and CDR2 as FQNEAQ (reference sequence). The CDR3 is 15 amino acids. V was clipped by 5 bases and J by 2 bases, with 15 bases between them. CDR3 coding DNA: TGTGCCAGCAGCGCCCCGGTGAGGGCAAACACTGAAGCTTTCTTT. Encoded protein: CASSAPVRANTEAFF.

The V and J genes are TRBV5-1 and TRBJ2-5; 8 nucleotides agree with TRBD2. This CDR3 is built from 16 residues. Germline V gene lookup returns CDR1 SGHRS and CDR2 YFSETQ. Losses at the gene ends were 0 bases for V and 5 bases for J; bases not matched to a gene: 9. In DNA form, the CDR3 reads TGCGCCAGCAGCTTGGGCCCGGGACTAGGGGGGGAGACCCAGTACTTC. As protein: CASSLGPGLGGETQYF.